Listed below are T cell receptor beta chains from one sample, sequenced in a study of human T cells and chemical hapten exposure. Each CDR3 protein is one row after TCRdb ran MiXCR on the RACE reads. The sample yields around 300,000 distinct CDR3 sequences, roughly 6.9% seen once. The sample was whole blood, taken in connection with sensitization to the hapten diphenylcyclopropenone (DPC). The receptors were sampled from a woman aged 18-29 years with alopecia areata. Some clones in this sample may be carry-over from other donors' samples. Each CDR3 is given with its conserved first and last residue. The D gene is left open where the match is weak. Expanded clones are given a class, and other clones once, few, many or no size at all.

TRBJ1-5	TRBV6-1	many	NA	17	CASSDRSTPRPFQPQHF	TGTGCCAGCAGTGACAGGTCCACCCCTAGGCCCTTCCAGCCCCAGCATTTT
TRBJ2-5	TRBV7-2	few	NA	13	CASSPAGGETQYF	TGTGCCAGCAGCCCCGCAGGAGGAGAGACCCAGTACTTC
TRBJ1-6	TRBV6-5	NA	TRBD1	16	CASNPDRDSSNSPLHF	TGTGCCAGCAACCCTGACCGGGACAGCTCAAATTCACCCCTCCACTTT
TRBJ2-7	TRBV6-2/TRBV6-3	few	NA	15	CASSTDSLPPYEQYF	TGTGCCAGCAGCACCGACAGCCTGCCTCCCTACGAGCAGTACTTC
TRBJ1-6	TRBV6-1	NA	NA	14	CASSGGSSTSPIHF	TGTGCCAGCAGCGGGGGTTCTTCTACTTCACCCATCCACTTT
TRBJ1-5	TRBV2	many	NA	13	CASSLARDQPQHF	TGTGCCAGCAGCCTGGCCCGGGATCAGCCCCAGCATTTT
TRBJ1-2	TRBV7-2	NA	NA	14	CASSLVGARSGYTF	TGTGCCAGCAGCTTAGTGGGGGCGCGGAGTGGCTACACCTTC
TRBJ1-1	TRBV29-1	NA	TRBD1	12	CSSRDRGNEAFF	TGCAGCTCCCGAGACAGGGGAAATGAAGCTTTCTTT
TRBJ2-3	TRBV7-6	many	NA	16	CASSLAYPASTDTQYF	TGTGCCAGCAGCTTAGCGTACCCAGCTTCGACAGATACGCAGTATTTT
TRBJ1-5	TRBV2	few	NA	17	CASSPGTVLETNQPQHF	TGTGCCAGCAGCCCCGGGACCGTTCTCGAGACCAATCAGCCCCAGCATTTT
TRBJ2-7	TRBV20-1	NA	NA	13	CSARETVSYEQYF	TGCAGTGCTAGAGAGACAGTCTCCTACGAGCAGTACTTC
TRBJ1-1	TRBV5-1	NA	NA	14	CASSLERPATEAFF	TGCGCCAGCAGCTTGGAGAGACCGGCCACTGAAGCTTTCTTT
TRBJ1-1	TRBV7-9	many	NA	15	CASSLAGTLNTEAFF	TGTGCCAGCAGCTTAGCGGGGACGTTGAACACTGAAGCTTTCTTT
TRBJ2-7	TRBV27	few	TRBD2	14	CASSVTGGAYEQYF	TGTGCCAGCAGTGTGACCGGGGGGGCCTACGAGCAGTACTTC
TRBJ2-3	TRBV6-2/TRBV6-3	NA	TRBD1	15	CASSRQGADADTQYF	TGTGCCAGCAGTCGACAGGGGGCTGACGCAGATACGCAGTATTTT
TRBJ1-1	TRBV5-1	NA	TRBD1	17	CASRFPGQGSLNTEAFF	TGCGCCAGCAGATTTCCGGGACAGGGGAGTCTGAACACTGAAGCTTTCTTT
TRBJ1-1	TRBV6-6	NA	TRBD1	14	CASTVAGGSPEAFF	TGTGCCAGCACCGTAGCAGGGGGTAGCCCTGAAGCTTTCTTT
TRBJ2-7	TRBV7-3	many	NA	14	CASSLGTGNYEQYF	TGTGCCAGCAGCTTGGGTACAGGGAACTACGAGCAGTACTTC
TRBJ2-3	TRBV7-6	few	TRBD2	16	CASSLTRGGPRDTQYF	TGTGCCAGCAGCTTAACCCGGGGGGGCCCAAGAGATACGCAGTATTTT
TRBJ1-4	TRBV5-6	NA	TRBD1	15	CASSRGTGVYEKLFF	TGTGCCAGCAGCCGTGGGACAGGCGTTTATGAAAAACTGTTTTTT
TRBJ2-7	TRBV5-1	many	NA	14	CASSSSDLSYEQYF	TGCGCCAGCAGCTCCAGCGACCTCTCCTACGAGCAGTACTTC
TRBJ1-3	TRBV7-2	few	NA	14	CASSTQGSGNTIYF	TGTGCCAGCAGCACCCAGGGATCTGGAAACACCATATATTTT
TRBJ1-6	TRBV21-1	few	NA	17	CASSKLEGGGDNSPLHF	TGTGCCAGCAGCAAGCTCGAAGGTGGAGGGGATAATTCACCCCTCCACTTT
TRBJ2-6	TRBV7-8	many	NA	16	CASSPGLNSGANVLTF	TGTGCCAGCAGCCCCGGACTGAACTCTGGGGCCAACGTCCTGACTTTC
TRBJ1-5	TRBV24-1	NA	NA	12	CATSDPQSPQHF	TGTGCCACCAGTGATCCTCAGTCGCCCCAGCATTTT
TRBJ1-5	TRBV6-5	NA	TRBD1	14	CASSYQGAGSPQHF	TGTGCCAGCAGTTACCAGGGGGCCGGGTCGCCCCAGCATTTT
TRBJ2-7	TRBV25-1	NA	NA	12	CASSVLAGEQYF	TGTGCCAGCAGTGTTTTGGCGGGCGAGCAGTACTTC
TRBJ1-5	TRBV4-1	many	TRBD1	16	CASSQEGQGFNQPQHF	TGCGCCAGCAGCCAAGAGGGACAGGGTTTCAATCAGCCCCAGCATTTT
TRBJ1-2	TRBV7-2	NA	TRBD1	16	CASSQRQGRGPYGYTF	TGTGCCAGCAGCCAGCGACAGGGGAGAGGGCCCTATGGCTACACCTTC
TRBJ2-5	TRBV2	few	NA	14	CASSESGSPETQYF	TGTGCCAGCAGTGAGTCGGGCAGTCCAGAGACCCAGTACTTC
TRBJ1-2	TRBV27	few	NA	15	CASSPLQDKSYGYTF	TGTGCCAGCAGTCCCTTACAGGATAAGTCCTATGGCTACACCTTC
TRBJ1-6	TRBV6-5	many	NA	13	CASIRRGGGPLHF	TGTGCCAGCATCCGGCGAGGGGGGGGACCCCTCCACTTT
TRBJ1-5	TRBV6-5	many	NA	15	CASSYSGAVNQPQHF	TGTGCCAGCAGTTACTCCGGGGCGGTGAATCAGCCCCAGCATTTT
TRBJ2-7	TRBV5-6	few	NA	13	CASSLEAAYEQYF	TGTGCCAGCAGCTTGGAGGCAGCCTACGAGCAGTACTTC
TRBJ2-1	TRBV19	many	NA	12	CASSLRWNEQFF	TGTGCCAGTAGTCTGCGCTGGAATGAGCAGTTCTTC
TRBJ2-1	TRBV6-2/TRBV6-3	NA	NA	14	CASKRQGVGDEQFF	TGTGCCAGCAAAAGGCAGGGTGTTGGCGATGAGCAGTTCTTC
TRBJ1-1	TRBV6-5	medium-sized	NA	13	CASTYGEDTEAFF	TGTGCCAGCACATACGGGGAGGACACTGAAGCTTTCTTT
TRBJ1-3	TRBV9	NA	TRBD1	18	CASSVGDRGRVSGNTIYF	TGTGCCAGCAGCGTGGGGGACAGGGGGCGCGTCTCTGGAAACACCATATATTTT
TRBJ2-3	TRBV29-1	few	NA	12	CSVDVSTDTQYF	TGCAGCGTTGACGTCAGCACAGATACGCAGTATTTT
TRBJ1-1	TRBV6-5	few	TRBD1	13	CASGRTGGSEAFF	TGTGCCAGCGGACGGACAGGGGGTTCTGAAGCTTTCTTT
TRBJ2-5	TRBV6-2/TRBV6-3	many	NA	13	CASSYDGEETQYF	TGTGCCAGCAGTTACGACGGAGAAGAGACCCAGTACTTC
TRBJ1-6	TRBV2	few	NA	12	CATRTENSPLHF	TGTGCCACCCGGACAGAGAATTCACCCCTCCACTTT
TRBJ2-3	TRBV12-3/TRBV12-4	NA	NA	14	CASSYRRGTDTQYF	TGTGCCAGCAGTTACCGACGGGGCACAGATACGCAGTATTTT
TRBJ2-7	TRBV7-9	many	TRBD1	14	CASSLGQGKNEQYF	TGTGCCAGCAGCTTGGGACAGGGGAAGAACGAGCAGTACTTC
TRBJ2-3	TRBV7-2	NA	TRBD2	20	CASSSRGGEGIPSDTDTQYF	TGTGCCAGCAGCTCCCGGGGCGGGGAGGGGATCCCTTCTGACACAGATACGCAGTATTTT
TRBJ1-2	TRBV10-3	NA	NA	17	CAISDPTLWGRGLGYTF	TGTGCCATCAGTGATCCAACGTTATGGGGCCGAGGACTCGGCTACACCTTC
TRBJ1-1	TRBV18	many	NA	14	CASSQPTTYTEAFF	TGTGCCAGCTCCCAACCAACCACTTACACTGAAGCTTTCTTT
TRBJ1-2	TRBV11-2	few	NA	12	CASSLVGTVATF	TGTGCCAGCAGCTTAGTTGGTACGGTGGCTACCTTC
TRBJ2-5	TRBV11-2	many	TRBD2	14	CASSRTSGRETQYF	TGTGCCAGCAGCCGGACTAGCGGACGCGAGACCCAGTACTTC
TRBJ2-1	TRBV29-1	many	TRBD1	18	CSVEDLGRGTAIVNEQFF	TGCAGCGTTGAAGATCTAGGCAGGGGGACCGCTATAGTCAATGAGCAGTTCTTC